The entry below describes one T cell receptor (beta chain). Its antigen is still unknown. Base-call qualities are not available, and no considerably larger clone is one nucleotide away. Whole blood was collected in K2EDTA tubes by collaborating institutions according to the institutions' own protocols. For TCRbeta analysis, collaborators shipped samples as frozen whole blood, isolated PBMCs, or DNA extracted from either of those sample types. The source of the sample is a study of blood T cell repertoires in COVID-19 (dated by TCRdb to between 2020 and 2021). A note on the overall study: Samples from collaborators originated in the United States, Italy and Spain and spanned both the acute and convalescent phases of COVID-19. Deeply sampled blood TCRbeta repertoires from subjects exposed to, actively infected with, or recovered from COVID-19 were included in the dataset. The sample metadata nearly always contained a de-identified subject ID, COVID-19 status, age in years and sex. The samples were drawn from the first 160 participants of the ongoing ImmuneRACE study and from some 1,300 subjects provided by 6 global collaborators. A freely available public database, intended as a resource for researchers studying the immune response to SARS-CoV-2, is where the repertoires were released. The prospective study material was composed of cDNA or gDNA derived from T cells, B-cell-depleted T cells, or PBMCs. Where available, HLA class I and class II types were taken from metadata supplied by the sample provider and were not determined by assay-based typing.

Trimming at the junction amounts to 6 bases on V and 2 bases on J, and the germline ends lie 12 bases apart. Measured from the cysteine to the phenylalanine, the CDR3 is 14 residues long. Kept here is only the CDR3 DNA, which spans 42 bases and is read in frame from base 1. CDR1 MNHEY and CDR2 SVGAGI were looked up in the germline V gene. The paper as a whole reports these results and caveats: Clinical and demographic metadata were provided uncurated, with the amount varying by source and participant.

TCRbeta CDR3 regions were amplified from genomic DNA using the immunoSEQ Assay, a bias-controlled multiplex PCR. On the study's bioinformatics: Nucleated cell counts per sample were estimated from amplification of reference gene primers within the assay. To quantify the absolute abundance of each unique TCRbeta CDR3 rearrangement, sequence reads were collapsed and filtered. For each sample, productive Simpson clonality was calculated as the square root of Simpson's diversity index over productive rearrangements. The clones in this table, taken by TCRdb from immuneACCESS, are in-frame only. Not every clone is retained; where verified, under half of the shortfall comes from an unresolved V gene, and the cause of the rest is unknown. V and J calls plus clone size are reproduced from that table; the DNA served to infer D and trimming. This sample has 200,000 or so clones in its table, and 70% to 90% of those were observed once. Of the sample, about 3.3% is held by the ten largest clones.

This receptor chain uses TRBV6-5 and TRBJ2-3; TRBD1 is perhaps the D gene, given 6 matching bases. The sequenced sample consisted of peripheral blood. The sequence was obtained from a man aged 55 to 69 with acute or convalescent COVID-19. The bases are TGTGCCAGCAGGAGGGACACCTACACAGATACGCAGTATTTT. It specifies CASRRDTYTDTQYF.